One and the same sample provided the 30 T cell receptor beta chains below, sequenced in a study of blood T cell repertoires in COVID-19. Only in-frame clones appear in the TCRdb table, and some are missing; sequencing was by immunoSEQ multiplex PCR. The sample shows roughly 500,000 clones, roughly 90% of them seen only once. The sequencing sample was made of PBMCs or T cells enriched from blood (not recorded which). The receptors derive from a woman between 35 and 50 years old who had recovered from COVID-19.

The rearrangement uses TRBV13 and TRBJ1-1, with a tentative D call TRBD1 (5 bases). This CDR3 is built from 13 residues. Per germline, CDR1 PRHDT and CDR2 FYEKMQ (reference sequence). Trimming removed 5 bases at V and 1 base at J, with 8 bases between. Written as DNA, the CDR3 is TGTGCCAGCAGCAGGACACGGAACACTGAAGCTTTCTTT. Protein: CASSRTRNTEAFF.

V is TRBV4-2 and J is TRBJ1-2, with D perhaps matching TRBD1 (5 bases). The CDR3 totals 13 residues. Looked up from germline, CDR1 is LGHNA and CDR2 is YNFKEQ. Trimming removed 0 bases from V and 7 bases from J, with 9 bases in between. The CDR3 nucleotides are TGTGCCAGCAGCCAAGATGACAGATCTGGCTACACCTTC. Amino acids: CASSQDDRSGYTF.

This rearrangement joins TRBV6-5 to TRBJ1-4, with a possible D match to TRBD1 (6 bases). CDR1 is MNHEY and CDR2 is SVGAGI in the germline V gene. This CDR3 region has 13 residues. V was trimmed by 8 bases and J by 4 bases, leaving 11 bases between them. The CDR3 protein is CASRQGINEKLFF. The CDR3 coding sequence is TGTGCCAGCCGCCAGGGGATTAATGAAAAACTGTTTTTT.

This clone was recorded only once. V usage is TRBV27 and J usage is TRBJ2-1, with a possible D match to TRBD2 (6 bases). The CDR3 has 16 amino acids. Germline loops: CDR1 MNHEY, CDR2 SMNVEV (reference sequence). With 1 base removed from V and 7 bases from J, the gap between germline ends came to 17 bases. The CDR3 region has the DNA TGTGCCAGCAGTTTATGGGATCTGACTAGTGGGAATGAGCAGTTCTTC. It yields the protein CASSLWDLTSGNEQFF.

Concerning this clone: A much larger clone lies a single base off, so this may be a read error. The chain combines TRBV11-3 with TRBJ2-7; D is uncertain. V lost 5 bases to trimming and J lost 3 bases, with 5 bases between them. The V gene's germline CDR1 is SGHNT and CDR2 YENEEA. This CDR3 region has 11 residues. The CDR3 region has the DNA TGTGCCAGCAGCCTATACTACGAGCAGTACTTC. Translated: CASSLYYEQYF.

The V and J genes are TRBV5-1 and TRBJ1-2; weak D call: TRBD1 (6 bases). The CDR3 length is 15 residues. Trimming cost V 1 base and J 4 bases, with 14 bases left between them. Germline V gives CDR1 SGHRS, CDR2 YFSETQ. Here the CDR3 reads CASSLSRGAGYGYTF. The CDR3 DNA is TGCGCCAGCAGCTTGTCCAGGGGAGCTGGCTATGGCTACACCTTC.

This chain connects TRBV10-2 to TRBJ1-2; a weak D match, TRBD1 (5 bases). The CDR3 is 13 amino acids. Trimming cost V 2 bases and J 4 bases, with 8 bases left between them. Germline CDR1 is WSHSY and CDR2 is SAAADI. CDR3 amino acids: CASSEGASYGYTF. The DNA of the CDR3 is TGCGCCAGCAGTGAGGGGGCCAGCTATGGCTACACCTTC.

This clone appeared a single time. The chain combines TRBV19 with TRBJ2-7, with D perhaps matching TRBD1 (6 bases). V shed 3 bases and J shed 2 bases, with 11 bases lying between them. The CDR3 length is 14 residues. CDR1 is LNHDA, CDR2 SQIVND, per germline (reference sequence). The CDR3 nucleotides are TGTGCCAGTAGTATTGGGGACACAACCTACGAGCAGTACTTC. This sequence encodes CASSIGDTTYEQYF.

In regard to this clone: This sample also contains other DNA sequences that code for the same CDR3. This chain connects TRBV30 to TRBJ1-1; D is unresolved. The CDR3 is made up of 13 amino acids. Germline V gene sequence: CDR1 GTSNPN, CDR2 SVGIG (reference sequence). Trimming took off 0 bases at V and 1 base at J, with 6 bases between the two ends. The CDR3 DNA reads TGTGCCTGGAGTGTCGGTCCGAACACTGAAGCTTTCTTT. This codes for CAWSVGPNTEAFF.

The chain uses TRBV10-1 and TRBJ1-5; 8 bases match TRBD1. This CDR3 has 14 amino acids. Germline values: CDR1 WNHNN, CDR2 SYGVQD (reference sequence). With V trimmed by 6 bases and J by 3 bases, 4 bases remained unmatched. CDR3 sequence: CASSPDRVNQPQHF. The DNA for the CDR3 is TGCGCCAGCAGCCCGGACAGGGTCAATCAGCCCCAGCATTTT.

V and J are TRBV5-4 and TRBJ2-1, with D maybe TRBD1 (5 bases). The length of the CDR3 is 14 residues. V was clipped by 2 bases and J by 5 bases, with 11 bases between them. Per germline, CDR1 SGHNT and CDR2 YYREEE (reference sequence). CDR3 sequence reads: CASSFQGSNNEQFF. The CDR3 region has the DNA TGTGCCAGCAGCTTCCAGGGTTCCAACAATGAGCAGTTCTTC. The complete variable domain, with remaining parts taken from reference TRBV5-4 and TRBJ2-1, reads ETGVTQSPTHLIKTRGQQVTLRCSSQSGHNTVSWYQQALGQGPQFIFQYYREEENGRGNFPPRFSGLQFPNYSSELNVNALELDDSALYLCASSFQGSNNEQFFGPGTRLTVL.

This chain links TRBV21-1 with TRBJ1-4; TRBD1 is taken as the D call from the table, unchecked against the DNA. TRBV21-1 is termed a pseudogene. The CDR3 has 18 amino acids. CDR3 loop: CASSKLRTGGTANEKLFF. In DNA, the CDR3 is TGTGCCAGCAGCAAACTGCGGACAGGGGGCACGGCTAATGAAAAACTGTTTTTT.

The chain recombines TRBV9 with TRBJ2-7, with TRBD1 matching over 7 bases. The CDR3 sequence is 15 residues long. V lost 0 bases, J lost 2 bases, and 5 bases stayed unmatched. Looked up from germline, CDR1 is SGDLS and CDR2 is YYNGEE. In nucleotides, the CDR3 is TGTGCCAGCAGCGTAGACGGGACAGACACCTACGAGCAGTACTTC. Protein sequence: CASSVDGTDTYEQYF. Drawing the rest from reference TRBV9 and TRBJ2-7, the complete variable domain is DSGVTQTPKHLITATGQRVTLRCSPRSGDLSVYWYQQSLDQGLQFLIQYYNGEERAKGNILERFSAQQFPDLHSELNLSSLELGDSALYFCASSVDGTDTYEQYFGPGTRLTVT.

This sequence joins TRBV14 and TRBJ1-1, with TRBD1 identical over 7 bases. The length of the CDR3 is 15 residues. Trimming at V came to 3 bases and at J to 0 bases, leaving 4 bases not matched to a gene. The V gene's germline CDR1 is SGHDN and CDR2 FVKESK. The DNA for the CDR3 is TGTGCCAGCAGCCAGGGACAGCATCTGAACACTGAAGCTTTCTTT. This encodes CASSQGQHLNTEAFF.

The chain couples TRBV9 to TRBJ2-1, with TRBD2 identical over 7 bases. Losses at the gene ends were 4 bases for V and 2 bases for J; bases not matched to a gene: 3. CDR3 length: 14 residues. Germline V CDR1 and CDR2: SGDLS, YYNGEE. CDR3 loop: CASSPGLAYNEQFF. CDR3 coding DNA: TGTGCCAGCAGCCCCGGACTAGCCTACAATGAGCAGTTCTTC.

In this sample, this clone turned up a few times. The CDR3 loop is CASSVGPGQPQHF. DNA for the CDR3: TGTGCCAGCAGCGTAGGCCCGGGGCAGCCCCAGCATTTT. V gene TRBV9 combines with J gene TRBJ1-5; no definite D call. CDR1 and CDR2 (germline): SGDLS, YYNGEE. V was clipped by 0 bases and J by 7 bases, with 8 bases between them. This CDR3 is built from 13 residues.

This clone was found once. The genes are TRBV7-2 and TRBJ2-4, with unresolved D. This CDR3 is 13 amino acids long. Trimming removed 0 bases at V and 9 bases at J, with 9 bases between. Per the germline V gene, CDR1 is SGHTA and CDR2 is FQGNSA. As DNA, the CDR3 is TGTGCCAGCAGCTTAGCGACGGAGAGCATTCAGTACTTC. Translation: CASSLATESIQYF.

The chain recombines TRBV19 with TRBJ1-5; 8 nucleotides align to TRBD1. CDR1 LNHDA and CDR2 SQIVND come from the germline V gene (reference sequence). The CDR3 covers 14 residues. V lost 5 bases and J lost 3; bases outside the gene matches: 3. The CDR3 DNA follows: TGTGCCAGTAGTGGGACAGGCCTCAATCAGCCCCAGCATTTT. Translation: CASSGTGLNQPQHF.

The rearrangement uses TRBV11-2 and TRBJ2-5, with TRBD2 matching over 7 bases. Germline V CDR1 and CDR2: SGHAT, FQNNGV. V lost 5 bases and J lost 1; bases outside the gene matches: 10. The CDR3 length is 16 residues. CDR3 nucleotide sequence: TGTGCCAGCAGCCACAGAAGGGGAGGGTTCCAAGAGACCCAGTACTTC. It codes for CASSHRRGGFQETQYF.

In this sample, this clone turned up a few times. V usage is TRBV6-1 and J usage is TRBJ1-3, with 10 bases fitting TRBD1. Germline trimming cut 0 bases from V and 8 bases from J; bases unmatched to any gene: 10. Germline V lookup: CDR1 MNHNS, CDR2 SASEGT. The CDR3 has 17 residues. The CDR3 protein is CASSEAQGRTGGYTIYF. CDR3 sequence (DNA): TGTGCCAGCAGTGAAGCACAGGGCCGGACAGGGGGATACACCATATATTTT.

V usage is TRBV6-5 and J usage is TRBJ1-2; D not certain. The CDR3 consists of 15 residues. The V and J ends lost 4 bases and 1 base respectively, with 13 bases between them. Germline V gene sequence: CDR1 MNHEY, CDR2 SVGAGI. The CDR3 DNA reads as TGTGCCAGCAGTTCCCTCGGGCGGGGTAACTATGGCTACACCTTC. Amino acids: CASSSLGRGNYGYTF.

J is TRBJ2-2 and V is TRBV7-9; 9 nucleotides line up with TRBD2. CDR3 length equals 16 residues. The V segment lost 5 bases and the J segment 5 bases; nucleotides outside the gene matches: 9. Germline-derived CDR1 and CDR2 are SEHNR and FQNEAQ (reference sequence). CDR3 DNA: TGTGCCAGCAGCCCCTTGGCGGGAGGGCCGACCGGGGAGCTGTTTTTT. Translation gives CASSPLAGGPTGELFF.

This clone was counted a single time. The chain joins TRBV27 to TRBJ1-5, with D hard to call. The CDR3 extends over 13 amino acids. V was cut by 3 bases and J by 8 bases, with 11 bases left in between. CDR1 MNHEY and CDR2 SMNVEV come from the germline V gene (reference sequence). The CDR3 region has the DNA TGTGCCAGCAGTTTTGGCGGTTGGGAGCCCCAGCATTTT. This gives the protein CASSFGGWEPQHF.

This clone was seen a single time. The CDR3 DNA is TGTGCCACCAGGGGACTAGCAGACGGTGAGCAGTTCTTC. This encodes CATRGLADGEQFF. The chain recombines TRBV24-1 with TRBJ2-1; TRBD2 agrees at 9 bases. Unmatched junction bases numbered 6, after V lost 7 bases and J lost 9 bases. Germline V gene sequence: CDR1 KGHDR, CDR2 SFDVKD. CDR3 length equals 13 residues.

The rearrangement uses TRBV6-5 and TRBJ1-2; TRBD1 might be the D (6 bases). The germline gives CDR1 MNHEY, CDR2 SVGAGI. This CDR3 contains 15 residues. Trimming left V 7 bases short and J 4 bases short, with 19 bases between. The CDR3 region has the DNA TGTGCCAGCAAACCCGACAGGAGCGGATTCTATGGCTACACCTTC. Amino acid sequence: CASKPDRSGFYGYTF.

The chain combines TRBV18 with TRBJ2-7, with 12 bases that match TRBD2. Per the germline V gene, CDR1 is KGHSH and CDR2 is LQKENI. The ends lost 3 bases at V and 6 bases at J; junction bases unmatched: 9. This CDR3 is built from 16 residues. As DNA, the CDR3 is TGTGCCAGCTCACCCCAACTCACTAGCGGGAGGTTCGAGCAGTACTTC. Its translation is CASSPQLTSGRFEQYF.

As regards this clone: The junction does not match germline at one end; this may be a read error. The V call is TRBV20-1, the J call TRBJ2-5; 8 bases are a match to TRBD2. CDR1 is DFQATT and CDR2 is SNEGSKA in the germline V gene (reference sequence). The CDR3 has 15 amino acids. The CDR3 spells CSASTPLAAQEAQYF. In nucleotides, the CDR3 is TGCAGTGCTAGTACCCCACTAGCGGCACAAGAGGCCCAGTACTTC.

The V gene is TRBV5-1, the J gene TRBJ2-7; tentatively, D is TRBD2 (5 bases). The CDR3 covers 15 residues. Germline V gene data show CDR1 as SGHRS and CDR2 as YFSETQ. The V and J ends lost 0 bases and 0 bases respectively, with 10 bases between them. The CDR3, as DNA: TGCGCCAGCAGCTTGGACGGGGTAAGCTCCTACGAGCAGTACTTC. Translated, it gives CASSLDGVSSYEQYF.

The CDR3 spells CASSLWTGGIADTQYF. The CDR3, as DNA: TGTGCCAGCAGTTTATGGACAGGGGGCATAGCAGATACGCAGTATTTT. J is TRBJ2-3 and V is TRBV6-5; 11 bases are a match to TRBD1. This CDR3 region has 16 residues. Trimming at V came to 4 bases and at J to 4 bases, leaving 7 bases not matched to a gene. Germline V CDR1 and CDR2: MNHEY, SVGAGI.

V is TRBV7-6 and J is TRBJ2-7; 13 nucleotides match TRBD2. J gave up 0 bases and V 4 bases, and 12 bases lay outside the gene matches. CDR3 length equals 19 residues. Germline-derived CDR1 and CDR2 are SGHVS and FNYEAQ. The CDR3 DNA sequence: TGTGCCAGCAGCTCACAACCGGGACTAGCGGGACAAAGCTCCTACGAGCAGTACTTC. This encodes CASSSQPGLAGQSSYEQYF.